The clone carrying this T cell receptor beta chain was counted ten times or more. Its specificity is unknown. This sample was included in a study of human T cells and chemical hapten exposure. From whole blood left unfractionated, total RNA was extracted. Study results and caveats: Once DPC sensitization occurred, TCRs above 1 in 1000 frequency showed no change.

The library tagged each cDNA molecule with unique molecular identifiers. In the authors' methods: A per-sample median of around 100,000 TCRs was observed, with counts ranging from about 23,224 to 690,600. MiXCR, applied by TCRdb to the 5' RACE reads, yields one record per CDR3 protein. V and J calls and clone size were set by TCRdb, not the authors. The sample has about 140,000 distinct CDR3 sequences, 4.1% seen once. Germline V gene lookup returns CDR1 SGHTA and CDR2 FQGNSA. V was clipped by 2 bases and J by 9 bases, with 10 bases between them. This CDR3 has 13 residues. The genes are TRBV7-2 and TRBJ2-2; tentative D call: TRBD1 (5 bases). The receptor's source is a female donor in good health. The CDR3 nucleotides read TGTGCCAGCAGCTTACAGACGGACAGGGAGCTGTTTTTT. Translation: CASSLQTDRELFF.